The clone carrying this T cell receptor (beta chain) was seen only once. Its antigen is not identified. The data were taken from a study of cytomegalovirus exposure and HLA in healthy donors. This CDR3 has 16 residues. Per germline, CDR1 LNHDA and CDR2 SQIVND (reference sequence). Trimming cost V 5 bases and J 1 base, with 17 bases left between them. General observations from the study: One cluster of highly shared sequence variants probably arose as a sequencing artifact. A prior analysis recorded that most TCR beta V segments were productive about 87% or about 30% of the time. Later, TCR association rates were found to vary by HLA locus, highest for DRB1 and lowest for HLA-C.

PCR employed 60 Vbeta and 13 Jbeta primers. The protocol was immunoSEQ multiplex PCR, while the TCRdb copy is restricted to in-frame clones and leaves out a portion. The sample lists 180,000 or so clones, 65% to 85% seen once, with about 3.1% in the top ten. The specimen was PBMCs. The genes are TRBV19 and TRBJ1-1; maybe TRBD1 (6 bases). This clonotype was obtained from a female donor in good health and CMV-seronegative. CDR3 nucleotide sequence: TGTGCCAGTAGTGAACCTAACAGGGCCCCGAACACTGAAGCTTTCTTT. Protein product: CASSEPNRAPNTEAFF.